The 28 T cell receptor beta chains below were found in one sample sequenced in a study of T cells in localized non-small cell lung cancer. Here immunoSEQ multiplex PCR was the method, and the copy in TCRdb shows in-frame clones only, minus some. The sample lists under 50,000 clones, 81% seen once, with about 15% in the top ten. The material sequenced was peripheral blood mononuclear cells, taken before any cancer treatment. The receptors derive from a man between 40 and 69 years old with stage III lung adenocarcinoma.

The chain joins TRBV18 to TRBJ2-3; 9 nucleotides line up with TRBD2. The CDR3 sequence is 15 residues long. Germline V lookup: CDR1 KGHSH, CDR2 LQKENI. V lost 3 bases, J lost 2 bases, and 3 bases stayed unmatched. CDR3 coding DNA: TGTGCCAGCTCACCTAGCGGGGGCTCCACAGATACGCAGTATTTT. It codes for CASSPSGGSTDTQYF.

The genes are TRBV7-6 and TRBJ2-5, with 12 bases fitting TRBD2. The CDR3 is made up of 17 amino acids. V gave up 5 bases and J gave up 1 base; unmatched junction bases: 8. Per germline, CDR1 SGHVS and CDR2 FNYEAQ. The CDR3 reads CASSPGLAGTIQETQYF. The CDR3, as DNA: TGTGCCAGCAGCCCTGGACTAGCGGGGACGATCCAAGAGACCCAGTACTTC.

V is TRBV4-3 and J is TRBJ1-1; D gene uncertain. The CDR3 loop spans 15 amino acids. The V end was cut by 3 bases, the J end by 0 bases, with 11 bases between. Germline lookup yields CDR1 LGHNA and CDR2 YSLEER. The CDR3 DNA follows: TGCGCCAGCAGCCATGACACCTTTCTGAACACTGAAGCTTTCTTT. It translates to CASSHDTFLNTEAFF.

The chain combines TRBV21-1 with TRBJ2-3; the table's D gene call, TRBD1, was not cross checked with the DNA. TRBV21-1 is labeled a pseudogene. This CDR3 comprises 14 residues. The CDR3 region is CASSSGTGVYTQYF. The CDR3 nucleotides read TGTGCCAGCAGCTCCGGGACAGGGGTGTATACGCAGTATTTT.

CDR3 loop: CAWSRQGADYEQYF. The CDR3 DNA follows: TGTGCCTGGAGTCGTCAGGGGGCCGACTACGAGCAGTACTTC. The chain links TRBV30 to TRBJ2-7; 8 nucleotides agree with TRBD1. From germline, CDR1 is GTSNPN and CDR2 SVGIG (reference sequence). The V gene end was trimmed by 2 bases and the J gene end by 3 bases; junction bases not matched to a gene: 6. The CDR3 is 14 residues long.

CDR3 sequence (DNA): TGTGCCAGCAGTTACTTCACCGGGGGTAACTACAATGAGCAGTTCTTC. Translating gives CASSYFTGGNYNEQFF. This chain joins TRBV6-5 and TRBJ2-1; tentative D call: TRBD2 (6 bases). V lost 1 base and J lost 3, with 13 bases in between. CDR3 length: 16 amino acids. CDR1 is MNHEY, CDR2 SVGAGI, per germline.

The chain carries TRBV6-5 and TRBJ2-3, with TRBD2 identical over 10 bases. CDR3 length: 15 residues. J was trimmed by 2 bases and V by 4 bases; bases with no gene match: 3. Germline V gene data show CDR1 as MNHEY and CDR2 as SVGAGI. The CDR3 sequence: CASSLLAGTTDTQYF. CDR3 coding DNA: TGTGCCAGCAGTTTACTAGCGGGGACCACAGATACGCAGTATTTT.

The V gene is TRBV29-1, the J gene TRBJ2-2; D uncertain. The CDR3 loop spans 14 amino acids. Deletions cut 1 base from V and 2 bases from J, with 8 bases between. The germline V gene has CDR1 SQVTM and CDR2 ANQGSEA. CDR3 DNA: TGCAGCGTTGAAGTGGGAAGTAACACCGGGGAGCTGTTTTTT. The encoded protein is CSVEVGSNTGELFF.

V gene TRBV7-8 combines with J gene TRBJ2-2; D is undetermined. This CDR3 is built from 12 residues. The V gene's germline CDR1 is SGHVS and CDR2 FQNEAQ. V was trimmed by 5 bases and J by 5 bases, leaving 6 bases between them. CDR3 sequence reads: CASSPYTGELFF. CDR3 bases: TGTGCCAGCAGCCCTTATACCGGGGAGCTGTTTTTT.

The chain employs TRBV5-4 and TRBJ2-3; 7 bases fit TRBD2. Losses at the gene ends were 5 bases for V and 0 bases for J; bases not matched to a gene: 6. Per the germline V gene, CDR1 is SGHNT and CDR2 is YYREEE (reference sequence). CDR3 length: 15 residues. CDR3 sequence: CASSSGGYSTDTQYF. The CDR3 DNA sequence: TGTGCCAGCAGTTCCGGGGGGTATAGCACAGATACGCAGTATTTT.

This clone was seen just once. V gene TRBV6-6 combines with J gene TRBJ1-1, with D possibly matching TRBD1 (5 bases). Trimming cost V 1 base and J 0 bases, with 9 bases left between them. The CDR3 runs 15 residues. From germline, CDR1 is MNHNY and CDR2 SVGAGI (reference sequence). The CDR3 DNA follows: TGTGCCAGCAGTTACTATTCGACAGTGAACACTGAAGCTTTCTTT. Encoded protein: CASSYYSTVNTEAFF.

The rearrangement joins TRBV7-2 to TRBJ2-1; 7 bases are shared with TRBD1. Germline values: CDR1 SGHTA, CDR2 FQGNSA. Trimming took 1 base from V and 4 from J; bases not matched to a gene: 10. The length of the CDR3 is 17 residues. CDR3 loop: CASSLGGGRGSYNEQFF. The CDR3 region has the DNA TGTGCCAGCAGCTTAGGAGGGGGCAGGGGGAGTTACAATGAGCAGTTCTTC.

The table lists this clone with a few counts. The V and J genes are TRBV30 and TRBJ2-1; TRBD2 matches at 12 bases. Germline CDR1 GTSNPN, CDR2 SVGIG (reference sequence). The V gene end was trimmed by 5 bases and the J gene end by 0 bases; junction bases not matched to a gene: 11. This CDR3 is built from 18 residues. The CDR3, as DNA: TGTGCCTGGGCACCTCTAGCGGGGGGGCTGGGCTCCTACAATGAGCAGTTCTTC. Amino acids: CAWAPLAGGLGSYNEQFF.

The chain joins TRBV5-1 to TRBJ2-3; a possible D gene is TRBD1 (5 bases). Germline V CDR1 and CDR2: SGHRS, YFSETQ. There are 14 residues in the CDR3. Trimming removed 1 base at V and 3 bases at J, with 9 bases between. CDR3 in DNA: TGCGCCAGCAGCTTGCTTAGGGGAACAGATACGCAGTATTTT. It translates to CASSLLRGTDTQYF.

This clone was seen a handful of times. The chain uses TRBV25-1 and TRBJ1-1; no clear D. The V gene's germline CDR1 is MGHDK and CDR2 SYGVNS. CDR3 length equals 11 residues. V was trimmed by 1 base and J by 8 bases, leaving 5 bases between them. The CDR3: CASSEFGEAFF. DNA for the CDR3: TGTGCCAGCAGTGAATTCGGGGAAGCTTTCTTT.

The rearrangement links TRBV27 to TRBJ2-7; D unresolved. V shed 6 bases and J shed 1 base, with 7 bases lying between them. This CDR3 spans 12 amino acids. Germline V lookup: CDR1 MNHEY, CDR2 SMNVEV (reference sequence). CDR3 in DNA: TGTGCCAGCAGAGACTTGTCCTACGAGCAGTACTTC. It specifies CASRDLSYEQYF.

This clone was recorded only once. V gene TRBV9 combines with J gene TRBJ2-1; 7 bases map to TRBD2. The junction had 12 bases not matched to a gene; V was cut back by 3 bases and J by 6 bases. This CDR3 is built from 16 residues. Germline-derived CDR1 and CDR2 are SGDLS and YYNGEE. CDR3: CASSGGGTLSPNEQFF. The CDR3 coding sequence is TGTGCCAGCAGCGGGGGGGGGACGCTTTCCCCCAATGAGCAGTTCTTC.

This chain uses TRBV10-3 with TRBJ1-1, with D hard to call. Looked up from germline, CDR1 is ENHRY and CDR2 is SYGVKD. The CDR3 sequence is 13 residues long. V was pared by 9 bases and J by 1 base, with 12 bases between. CDR3 sequence (DNA): TGTGCCATTTCGGTCGGCGGGAACACTGAAGCTTTCTTT. It codes for CAISVGGNTEAFF.

The genes are TRBV19 and TRBJ2-2, with D perhaps assigned TRBD1 or TRBD2 (6 bases each). The germline V gene has CDR1 LNHDA and CDR2 SQIVND (reference sequence). V lost 3 bases and J lost 7, with 21 bases in between. CDR3 length: 17 amino acids. The CDR3 protein is CASSMGAGTIRHGELFF. The CDR3 bases are TGTGCCAGTAGTATGGGGGCGGGGACGATACGACACGGGGAGCTGTTTTTT.

This chain uses TRBV4-2 with TRBJ2-7; D not resolved. The germline V and J ends were trimmed by 1 base and 5 bases, with 6 bases remaining between them. Germline V gives CDR1 LGHNA, CDR2 YNFKEQ. The CDR3 is made up of 12 amino acids. CDR3 region: CASSQGTDEQYF. The CDR3 coding sequence is TGTGCCAGCAGCCAAGGGACCGACGAGCAGTACTTC.

The chain couples TRBV19 to TRBJ1-5, with D perhaps TRBD1 (5 bases). V gave up 5 bases and J gave up 4 bases, with 15 bases separating them. Germline V CDR1 and CDR2: LNHDA, SQIVND (reference sequence). This CDR3 has 15 residues. DNA for the CDR3: TGTGCCAGTAGTCAACCGGGACTGCTGAATCAGCCCCAGCATTTT. Its translation is CASSQPGLLNQPQHF.

J is TRBJ2-3 and V is TRBV30; TRBD1 is a possible D gene (5 bases). The CDR3 covers 13 residues. Germline CDR1 is GTSNPN and CDR2 is SVGIG (reference sequence). Trimming removed 3 bases from V and 3 bases from J, with 10 bases in between. The CDR3 sequence: CAWRLKGTDTQYF. In DNA, the CDR3 is TGTGCCTGGAGACTAAAGGGGACAGATACGCAGTATTTT.

This chain connects TRBV27 to TRBJ2-5; 7 nucleotides agree with TRBD1. The V segment lost 8 bases and the J segment 3 bases; nucleotides outside the gene matches: 6. The CDR3 runs to 13 residues. Germline V CDR1 and CDR2: MNHEY, SMNVEV (reference sequence). CDR3 nucleotides: TGTGCCAGCGGTTCCGGGACAGAAGAGACCCAGTACTTC. This translates into CASGSGTEETQYF.

The sample holds one count of this clone. This chain uses TRBV27 with TRBJ1-1; TRBD1 matches 7 bases. There are 13 residues in the CDR3. Per germline, CDR1 MNHEY and CDR2 SMNVEV (reference sequence). The junction had 2 bases not matched to a gene; V was cut back by 2 bases and J by 5 bases. Written as DNA, the CDR3 is TGTGCCAGCAGTTTACAGGGGGTGACTGAAGCTTTCTTT. Protein: CASSLQGVTEAFF.

The chain links TRBV6-7 to TRBJ2-5; tentatively, D is TRBD1 (5 bases). TRBV6-7 is noted as an ORF with a role that remains uncertain. This CDR3 comprises 12 residues. Trimming left V 2 bases short and J 4 bases short, with 5 bases between. The CDR3 protein is CASSYRGETQYF. The CDR3 region has the DNA TGTGCCAGCAGTTACAGGGGAGAGACCCAGTACTTC.

This clone was found a few times. The chain recombines TRBV10-3 with TRBJ2-4; 7 nucleotides match TRBD2. CDR1 ENHRY and CDR2 SYGVKD come from the germline V gene. After removal of 10 bases from V and 5 bases from J, the junction contained 5 bases not matched to a gene. The CDR3 has 12 residues. The CDR3 region is CATRGEENIQYF. CDR3 in DNA: TGTGCCACCCGGGGGGAAGAAAACATTCAGTACTTC.

This clone appeared a few times. The CDR3 bases are TGTGCCAGCAGCTTAGGGGACAGTTACGAGCAGTACTTC. Encoded protein: CASSLGDSYEQYF. The chain recombines TRBV7-2 with TRBJ2-7, with TRBD1 identical over 7 bases. The CDR3 has 13 residues. The V gene end was trimmed by 1 base and the J gene end by 4 bases; junction bases not matched to a gene: 1. The germline gives CDR1 SGHTA, CDR2 FQGNSA.

CDR3 sequence: CASSPNPGQGAGETQYF. Written as DNA, the CDR3 is TGTGCCAGCAGTCCTAACCCGGGACAGGGGGCAGGGGAGACCCAGTACTTC. This rearrangement joins TRBV28 to TRBJ2-5, with TRBD1 identical over 12 bases. This CDR3 comprises 17 residues. Germline lookup yields CDR1 MDHEN and CDR2 SYDVKM. V was pared by 5 bases and J by 5 bases, with 12 bases of the junction left unmatched. Full variable domain (remainder filled in from reference TRBV28 and TRBJ2-5): DVKVTQSSRYLVKRTGEKVFLECVQDMDHENMFWYRQDPGLGLRLIYFSYDVKMKEKGDIPEGYSVSREKKERFSLILESASTNQTSMYLCASSPNPGQGAGETQYFGPGTRLLVL.